This TCR beta chain was identified in a study of regulatory T cells in long-lasting Graves disease. Whole-study results and caveats: Sample size, which was small, may have reduced accuracy. With 2,500 to 3,500 shared public clonotypes, persistent patients exceeded new patients, who shared over 850. Graves' patients with persistent disease showed TCR diversity lower than patients newly diagnosed.

Noted time point: newly diagnosed GD, antithyroid drugs for less than 3 months. Researchers made the TCR library from RNA that was extracted from PBMCs. Library construction for TCR beta used iRepertoire HTBI primers and Arm-PCR of CDR3 regions. MiXCR was run by TCRdb on the multiplex PCR reads, yielding one entry per CDR3 protein. The sample carries approximately 300,000 distinct CDR3 sequences, more than 15% recorded once. This clonotype was found a few times. The antigen remains undetermined. The TCR was taken from a female donor with Graves disease. Here the sequenced sample was peripheral blood mononuclear cells (PBMCs), taken at new diagnosis, from a patient treated with antithyroid drugs.

The CDR3 loop reads CASSMGNPGSKNIQYF. The CDR3 nucleotides are TGTGCCAGTAGTATGGGGAACCCGGGTTCCAAAAACATTCAGTACTTC. V and J are TRBV19 and TRBJ2-4; the D is unclear. Trimming took off 3 bases at V and 2 bases at J, with 14 bases between the two ends. This CDR3 has 16 amino acids. Per the germline V gene, CDR1 is LNHDA and CDR2 is SQIVND (reference sequence).